Listed here are 24 T cell receptor beta chains from one sample, sequenced in a study of T-cell memory formation after mild COVID-19. Each CDR3 protein is one row after TCRdb ran MiXCR on the 5' RACE reads. This table holds around 420,000 distinct CDR3 sequences, 24% found once. Specimen: PBMCs or a T cell subset sorted from them (not recorded which). All receptors come from an adult woman who had mild COVID-19 (a few samples of this study predate the infection). Cell type and time point are not known.

The chain joins TRBV5-1 to TRBJ1-4; D might be TRBD1 (6 bases). V lost 1 base to trimming and J lost 6 bases, with 16 bases between them. The CDR3 totals 16 residues. Germline V lookup: CDR1 SGHRS, CDR2 YFSETQ. CDR3 sequence reads: CASSLSGGQGYEKLFF. As DNA, the CDR3 is TGCGCCAGCAGCTTGTCCGGCGGGCAGGGGTATGAAAAACTGTTTTTT.

The chain links TRBV4-3 to TRBJ2-7, with 7 nucleotides matching TRBD2. The CDR3 consists of 17 residues. With V trimmed by 0 bases and J by 0 bases, 8 bases remained unmatched. Germline V gene lookup returns CDR1 LGHNA and CDR2 YSLEER. This CDR3 reads CASSQESLADFSYEQYF. The CDR3 DNA reads TGCGCCAGCAGCCAAGAGTCGCTAGCGGACTTCTCCTACGAGCAGTACTTC.

The table lists this clonotype with a few counts. The chain carries TRBV7-6 and TRBJ2-2; D is possibly TRBD1 (6 bases). Trimming took 5 bases from V and 0 from J, leaving 16 bases between them. The CDR3 is 17 residues long. CDR1 is SGHVS and CDR2 is FNYEAQ in the germline V gene. This CDR3 is CASSIPAGGSNTGELFF. The CDR3 DNA follows: TGTGCCAGCAGCATCCCCGCTGGGGGCTCGAACACCGGGGAGCTGTTTTTT.

This clonotype was detected a few times. V and J are TRBV5-1 and TRBJ2-3; D gene ambiguous. This CDR3 spans 18 amino acids. Germline V CDR1 and CDR2: SGHRS, YFSETQ. V gave up 4 bases and J gave up 1 base, with 22 bases separating them. The CDR3 protein is CASSPARRSEVRTDTQYF. CDR3 nucleotides: TGCGCCAGCAGCCCCGCCAGGAGAAGCGAGGTCCGCACAGATACGCAGTATTTT.

This rearrangement joins TRBV25-1 to TRBJ2-7, with TRBD1 identical over 7 bases. Germline loops: CDR1 MGHDK, CDR2 SYGVNS. Losses at the gene ends were 10 bases for V and 0 bases for J; bases not matched to a gene: 15. This CDR3 has 16 amino acids. CDR3 protein: CATGQVPPSGSYEQYF. CDR3 sequence (DNA): TGTGCCACCGGACAGGTCCCCCCTTCGGGCTCCTACGAGCAGTACTTC.

The V and J genes are TRBV11-2 and TRBJ1-3; D is undetermined. This CDR3 comprises 18 residues. V was cut by 3 bases and J by 7 bases, with 25 bases left in between. Looked up from germline, CDR1 is SGHAT and CDR2 is FQNNGV. Here the CDR3 reads CASSLDSYSGKEDNTIYF. The CDR3 DNA sequence: TGTGCCAGCAGCTTGGATAGTTACTCCGGGAAAGAGGATAACACCATATATTTT.

The rearrangement uses TRBV7-8 and TRBJ1-4, with no clear D. The CDR3 covers 15 residues. CDR1 is SGHVS and CDR2 is FQNEAQ in the germline V gene. The germline V and J ends were trimmed by 5 bases and 7 bases, with 17 bases remaining between them. The CDR3 nucleotides are TGTGCCAGCAGCGGACGACAAAAAACGGGTGAAAAACTGTTTTTT. The encoded protein is CASSGRQKTGEKLFF.

This clonotype was detected only a few times. The chain joins TRBV20-1 to TRBJ1-2, with no clear D. Germline loops: CDR1 DFQATT, CDR2 SNEGSKA (reference sequence). Trimming removed 0 bases at V and 8 bases at J, with 16 bases between. This CDR3 is built from 14 residues. The CDR3 bases are TGCAGTGCTAGAGAGGGGTGGGAGTCACAGGGCTACACCTTC. As protein: CSAREGWESQGYTF.

This clonotype was observed a few times. V and J are TRBV5-1 and TRBJ2-7; tentatively, D is TRBD1 (5 bases). Germline CDR1 reads SGHRS; CDR2 reads YFSETQ. The CDR3 is 13 amino acids. V gave up 5 bases and J gave up 1 base, with 10 bases separating them. The CDR3 region has the DNA TGCGCCAGCAGTTATGACAGTTCCTACGAGCAGTACTTC. Translating it yields CASSYDSSYEQYF.

V usage is TRBV6-2 or TRBV6-3 and J usage is TRBJ1-5; 7 positions agree with TRBD1. The V gene's germline CDR1 is MNHEY and CDR2 SVGEGT. The CDR3 has 15 residues. J lost 4 bases, V lost 4 bases, and 7 bases had no gene match. CDR3 nucleotides: TGTGCCAGCAGTTCCATCGACAGGGATAATCAGCCCCAGCATTTT. This sequence encodes CASSSIDRDNQPQHF.

V is TRBV18 and J is TRBJ1-2; D gene ambiguous. The CDR3 is made up of 16 amino acids. Deletions cut 4 bases from V and 0 bases from J, with 15 bases between. CDR1 and CDR2 (germline): KGHSH, LQKENI. The CDR3 DNA sequence: TGTGCCAGCTCACTCGCCGACAACGCCCCTAACTATGGCTACACCTTC. It encodes CASSLADNAPNYGYTF.

In this sample, this clonotype turned up many times. The J gene is TRBJ2-1, the V gene TRBV11-2; TRBD2 agrees at 10 bases. The germline V gene has CDR1 SGHAT and CDR2 FQNNGV. The CDR3 sequence is 15 residues long. V shed 2 bases, J shed 7 bases, and the junction held 5 bases outside the gene matches. The CDR3 nucleotides read TGTGCCAGCAGCTTACTAGCGGGAGTAGGGAATGAGCAGTTCTTC. It yields the protein CASSLLAGVGNEQFF. Full variable domain (remainder filled in from reference TRBV11-2 and TRBJ2-1): EAGVAQSPRYKIIEKRQSVAFWCNPISGHATLYWYQQILGQGPKLLIQFQNNGVVDDSQLPKDRFSAERLKGVDSTLKIQPAKLEDSAVYLCASSLLAGVGNEQFFGPGTRLTVL.

This clonotype was counted only a few times. This chain joins TRBV10-3 and TRBJ2-4; D is unresolved. Germline CDR1 reads ENHRY; CDR2 reads SYGVKD. Trimming cost V 3 bases and J 13 bases, with 13 bases left between them. This CDR3 region has 12 residues. CDR3 in DNA: TGTGCCATCAGTGATAATGGTAACCACCAGTACTTC. Its translation is CAISDNGNHQYF.

This clonotype has only a few counts. The V call is TRBV15, the J call TRBJ2-5; 7 nucleotides agree with TRBD1. There are 15 residues in the CDR3. From germline, CDR1 is LNHNV and CDR2 YYDKDF (reference sequence). Trimming at V came to 3 bases and at J to 5 bases, leaving 9 bases not matched to a gene. The CDR3 protein is CATSRTVQGDETQYF. The DNA for the CDR3 is TGTGCCACCAGCAGGACGGTTCAGGGGGATGAGACCCAGTACTTC.

This rearrangement joins TRBV6-1 to TRBJ1-6; tentative D call: TRBD1 (5 bases). Trimming removed 3 bases from V and 9 bases from J, with 12 bases in between. The germline V gene encodes CDR1 MNHNS and CDR2 SASEGT. The CDR3 runs to 14 residues. As DNA, the CDR3 is TGTGCCAGCAGTGAGAGGGGTCGGAGTTCACCCCTCCACTTT. It specifies CASSERGRSSPLHF.

V usage is TRBV19 and J usage is TRBJ2-1; 7 bases align to TRBD2. Trimming at V came to 6 bases and at J to 5 bases, leaving 13 bases not matched to a gene. Germline CDR1 is LNHDA and CDR2 is SQIVND (reference sequence). The CDR3 has 16 amino acids. The CDR3 nucleotides read TGTGCCAGTAGAACCCCCGGGTGGGCGGGAGACAATGAGCAGTTCTTC. This encodes CASRTPGWAGDNEQFF.

The chain joins TRBV6-2 or TRBV6-3 to TRBJ1-6, with 9 bases that match TRBD1. Trimming cost V 6 bases and J 9 bases; bases outside gene matches: 3. The CDR3 spans 13 residues. Germline V CDR1 and CDR2: MNHEY, SVGEGT. The CDR3 loop is CASSDRGGSPLHF. The CDR3 bases are TGTGCCAGCAGCGACAGGGGGGGTTCACCCCTCCACTTT.

This clonotype was observed a handful of times. This chain joins TRBV4-3 and TRBJ2-1; tentatively, D is TRBD2 (5 bases). Trimming left V 0 bases short and J 9 bases short, with 12 bases between. The CDR3 totals 14 residues. Germline V gene lookup returns CDR1 LGHNA and CDR2 YSLEER. As DNA, the CDR3 is TGCGCCAGCAGCCAAGAACGGGGAGCAGGTGAGCAGTTCTTC. Protein: CASSQERGAGEQFF.

The V gene is TRBV6-5, the J gene TRBJ1-1; 7 nucleotides line up with TRBD1. The ends lost 6 bases at V and 7 bases at J; junction bases unmatched: 8. This CDR3 has 13 residues. Germline loops: CDR1 MNHEY, CDR2 SVGAGI. The CDR3 loop reads CASRTHTGDEAFF. In DNA form, the CDR3 reads TGTGCCAGCAGAACCCATACAGGGGATGAAGCTTTCTTT.

This clonotype occurred a few times. The genes are TRBV4-2 and TRBJ2-7, with 11 bases lining up with TRBD2. This CDR3 is built from 16 residues. Germline lookup yields CDR1 LGHNA and CDR2 YNFKEQ. Trimming cost V 3 bases and J 5 bases; bases outside gene matches: 9. The CDR3: CASSQFLAGGFHEQYF. DNA of the CDR3: TGTGCCAGCAGCCAGTTTCTAGCGGGAGGTTTCCACGAGCAGTACTTC.

This clonotype was found a few times. The CDR3: CASSQSPLRTVGITEAFF. For the CDR3, the DNA is TGCGCCAGCAGCCAGTCTCCCCTCAGGACGGTGGGGATCACTGAAGCTTTCTTT. The J gene is TRBJ1-1, the V gene TRBV4-1; D call uncertain. The V end was cut by 3 bases, the J end by 4 bases, with 24 bases between. The germline V gene has CDR1 MGHRA and CDR2 YSYEKL. This CDR3 is built from 18 residues.

The chain uses TRBV4-3 and TRBJ2-7; D is perhaps TRBD1 (6 bases). The length of the CDR3 is 17 residues. The germline gives CDR1 LGHNA, CDR2 YSLEER. V was trimmed by 0 bases and J by 0 bases, leaving 15 bases between them. CDR3 nucleotide sequence: TGCGCCAGCAGCCAAGATTCCCCCGGACAGTTCTCCTACGAGCAGTACTTC. Translated, it gives CASSQDSPGQFSYEQYF.

This chain uses TRBV6-4 with TRBJ2-1; TRBD1 might be the D (5 bases). With 10 bases removed from V and 9 bases from J, the gap between germline ends came to 22 bases. CDR1 and CDR2 from the germline V gene are MRHNA and SNTAGT. This CDR3 contains 14 residues. CDR3 loop: CAIPRAIVGCEQFF. The CDR3 DNA reads TGTGCCATCCCCAGGGCCATAGTCGGGTGTGAGCAGTTCTTC.

This sequence joins TRBV12-3 or TRBV12-4 and TRBJ2-3, with 7 nucleotides matching TRBD2. V shed 3 bases, J shed 5 bases, and the junction held 11 bases outside the gene matches. The CDR3 has 16 residues. The CDR3 DNA reads as TGTGCCAGCAGTTTGGGACTAAGCGGGGCCAAAGATACGCAGTATTTT. This encodes CASSLGLSGAKDTQYF.